Listed here are 7 T cell receptor beta chains from one sample, sequenced in a study of T cells expressing NK-cell markers. TCRdb reanalyzed the 5' RACE reads and collapses them to one entry per CDR3 protein, without DNA. This repertoire comprises about 180,000 distinct CDR3 sequences; its ten largest clones make up around 20%. The sequenced sample was blood T cells: a sorted CD56 or NKG2C T cell subset, CD4+ or CD8+ T cells, or bulk PBMC T cells (not recorded which). These receptors came from a man between 18 and 69 years old in good health.

The chain carries TRBV5-1 and TRBJ2-7; absent DNA, TCRdb's TRBD2 call cannot be checked. The CDR3 is 13 residues long. CDR1 is SGHRS and CDR2 is YFSETQ in the germline V gene. CDR3 protein: CASSPPPYYEQYF. Based on the CDR3 plus reference TRBV5-1 and TRBJ2-7, the full variable domain is KAGVTQTPRYLIKTRGQQVTLSCSPISGHRSVSWYQQTPGQGLQFLFEYFSETQRNKGNFPGRFSGRQFSNSRSEMNVSTLELGDSALYLCASSPPPYYEQYFGPGTRLTVT.

J is TRBJ2-7 and V is TRBV28; lacking DNA, the TRBD1 call made by TCRdb goes unchecked. The germline CDR1 and CDR2 sequences are MDHEN and SYDVKM. The CDR3 length is 14 residues. The CDR3: CASSLWTEDYEQYF.

V and J are TRBV6-2 or TRBV6-3 and TRBJ1-5; TCRdb's D call, TRBD1, is unchecked because there is no DNA. The CDR3 has 14 amino acids. CDR1 and CDR2 (germline): MNHEY, SVGEGT. This CDR3 reads CASSHDRGPQPQHF.

The chain joins TRBV7-9 to TRBJ2-7; TCRdb proposes TRBD2, but this gene call is untestable without DNA. The CDR3 is 14 residues long. Germline lookup yields CDR1 SEHNR and CDR2 FQNEAQ (reference sequence). The CDR3 protein is CASSSTSGGYEQYF.

The chain couples TRBV10-3 to TRBJ2-7; TCRdb gives TRBD2 as the D gene, but with no DNA this cannot be confirmed. There are 17 residues in the CDR3. Germline CDR1 reads ENHRY; CDR2 reads SYGVKD. CDR3 sequence: CATLSGLAGASSYEQYF.

This chain uses TRBV5-1 with TRBJ1-2; TCRdb reports TRBD1, a call that lacks DNA to check it against. Germline lookup yields CDR1 SGHRS and CDR2 YFSETQ. The CDR3 consists of 12 residues. The CDR3 loop is CASVGTGRGYTF.

The chain employs TRBV9 and TRBJ1-1; the D gene TCRdb calls, TRBD1, cannot be checked with no DNA. Germline CDR1 reads SGDLS; CDR2 reads YYNGEE. This CDR3 spans 16 amino acids. The CDR3 loop reads CASSVDSSPGGTEAFF.